This is a list of T cell receptor beta chains from one sample in a study of T cells in Graves' hyperthyroidism and ophthalmopathy. TCRdb called the multiplex PCR reads again in MiXCR, with one record for every CDR3 protein. The sample includes 30,000 to 35,000 distinct CDR3 sequences, 45% to 55% seen only once; the top ten take under 30%. The sequenced sample consisted of blood. The receptors derive from a middle-aged woman with Graves' ophthalmopathy. Each CDR3 is given with its conserved first and last residue. A D gene is named only where the DNA matches it firmly. The listing skips clone size in some rows; elsewhere it reads once, few, many or a size class.

J gene	V gene	D gene	clone size	CDR3 DNA	CDR3 protein
TRBJ1-2	TRBV20-1	NA	NA	TGCGATGCTAGCTCGAGTGACTTATATGGCTACACCTTC	CDASSSDLYGYTF
TRBJ2-7	TRBV11-3	NA	many	TGTGCCAGCAGCTTAGTTTCAGGGAACGAGCAGTACTTC	CASSLVSGNEQYF
TRBJ2-1	TRBV5-6	NA	many	TGTGCCAGCAGCTTAACCGGGTCCCCGCGCCACAATGAGCAGTTCTTC	CASSLTGSPRHNEQFF
TRBJ2-2	TRBV20-1	NA	NA	TGCAGTGCCCCATCTCCGACACTCTCTGGAAACACCGGGGAGCTGTTTTTT	CSAPSPTLSGNTGELFF
TRBJ2-6	TRBV25-1	TRBD1	few	TGTGCCAGCTCCGTCCGGTGGGACAGAATCTTCTCTGGGGCCAACGTCCTGACTTTC	CASSVRWDRIFSGANVLTF
TRBJ2-6	TRBV6-5	TRBD1	many	TGTGCCAGCAGAAGACTCGGGACAGGGGGCTCGGGGGCCAACGTCCTGACTTTC	CASRRLGTGGSGANVLTF
TRBJ2-7	TRBV6-1	NA	many	TGTGCCAGCAGTGAACACGTAGCCTACGAGCAGTACTTC	CASSEHVAYEQYF
TRBJ2-7	TRBV10-3	TRBD1	NA	TGTGCCATCAGTGAGCAGGGGGAATACGAGCAATACTTC	CAISEQGEYEQYF
TRBJ1-5	TRBV6-1	NA	NA	TGTGCCAGCAGACGAAGGGGGTTGTCTCTGGATCTTTCAAGCGCGGAGCAGCCCCAGCATTTT	CASRRRGLSLDLSSAEQPQHF
TRBJ2-7	TRBV6-5	NA	many	TGTGCCAGCAGTGAACAGGGTTACGAGCAGTACTTC	CASSEQGYEQYF
TRBJ2-7	TRBV7-2	TRBD2	many	TGTGCCAGCAGCTTAGCGTTAACTAGCGAGATCTATGAGCAGTACTTC	CASSLALTSEIYEQYF
TRBJ2-5	TRBV6-6	TRBD2	many	TGTGCCAGCAGTTTCTCGGGAGGGGCTCAAGAGACCCAGTACTTC	CASSFSGGAQETQYF
TRBJ2-7	TRBV7-6	NA	NA	TGTGCCAGCAGCTTAGGGGAGACCCCCTACGAGCAGTACTTC	CASSLGETPYEQYF
TRBJ1-5	TRBV9	NA	few	TGTGCCAGCGGTATATTTACGGGGCAGGGAGGGAATCAGCCCCAGCATTTT	CASGIFTGQGGNQPQHF
TRBJ2-6	TRBV5-4	NA	NA	TGTGCCAGCAGCTTGAAGGTAGCCGGCTCTGGGGCCAACGTCCCGACTTTC	CASSLKVAGSGANVPTF
TRBJ1-1	TRBV7-2	TRBD1	NA	TGTGCCAGCAGCTTAATTACAGGGGACACTGAAGCTTTCTTT	CASSLITGDTEAFF
TRBJ2-7	TRBV5-1	NA	few	TGCGCCAGCAGCCCTTGGGGGGGCGGACTACCTTGCTGGGAGCAGTACTTC	CASSPWGGGLPCWEQYF
TRBJ2-7	TRBV9	TRBD2	NA	TGTGCCAGCAGCGGGACTAGCGGGGGTTTC	CASSGTSGGF
TRBJ1-5	TRBV6-4	NA	NA	TGTGCCAGCAGTGAAGGGGAGTACAAGGAGCCCCAGCATTTT	CASSEGEYKEPQHF
TRBJ2-1	TRBV7-3	NA	NA	TGTGCCAGCAGCTTAGACAGGAACACCGGGGAGCAGTTCTTC	CASSLDRNTGEQFF
TRBJ1-1	TRBV6-5	NA	once	TGTGCCAGCAGTTGGGGGCAGAACACTGAAGCTTTCTTT	CASSWGQNTEAFF
TRBJ2-5	TRBV18	NA	NA	TGTGCCAGCTCAACACAGGGGGGGACGGAGACCCAGTACTTC	CASSTQGGTETQYF
TRBJ1-2	TRBV5-5	TRBD1	NA	TGTGGCAGCAGCTTGGACAGGTCCTATGGCTACACCTTC	CGSSLDRSYGYTF
TRBJ2-7	TRBV24-1	TRBD1	once	TGTGCCACCAGTGAGTCCGGGACAGCCTACGAGCAGTACTTC	CATSESGTAYEQYF
TRBJ1-1	TRBV20-1	NA	many	TGCAGTGCTAGGGGGGAGGCCAGGGCGGGCACTGAAGCTTTCTTT	CSARGEARAGTEAFF
TRBJ1-1	TRBV20-1	TRBD1	NA	TGCAGTGCGTGCGGGGGGACAGGGGCCCGGATGAACACTGAAGCTTTCTTT	CSACGGTGARMNTEAFF
TRBJ2-1	TRBV24-1	TRBD2	NA	TGTGCCACCAGTGATCAACCCCTTCTAGCGGGCAAAAACAATGAGCAGTTCTTC	CATSDQPLLAGKNNEQFF
TRBJ2-7	TRBV5-4	NA	NA	TGTGCCAGCAGCCAAGAGGCTAGGCGGCACGAGCAGTATTTC	CASSQEARRHEQYF
TRBJ2-7	TRBV11-2	NA	NA	TGTGCCAGCATTATACAAGAAAGGGCGGGAACCTACGAGCAGTACTTC	CASIIQERAGTYEQYF
TRBJ1-1	TRBV6-5	NA	many	TGTGCCAGCCGCCCGGGGGGGGGCACTGAAGCTTTCTTT	CASRPGGGTEAFF
TRBJ2-5	TRBV7-2	TRBD2	many	TGTGCCAGCAGCCTACTAGCGTTGGGACACCAAGAGACCCAGTACTTC	CASSLLALGHQETQYF
TRBJ1-2	TRBV24-1	NA	NA	TGTGCCACCAGTGATGGGACTCAGAGGGGGGGCTGCACCTTC	CATSDGTQRGGCTF
TRBJ2-5	TRBV24-1	TRBD2	many	TGTGCCACCAGTGGCCTGACAGCGGGAGAAAGTGGAGAGACCCAGTACTTC	CATSGLTAGESGETQYF
TRBJ2-7	TRBV20-1	NA	once	TGCAGTGCTAGAGACCAGGCGGACGAGCAGTACTTC	CSARDQADEQYF
TRBJ2-3	TRBV6-6	NA	many	TGTGCCAGCAGTTATCATGATACGCAGTATTTT	CASSYHDTQYF
TRBJ1-2	TRBV10-3	TRBD1	NA	TGTGCCATCAGACCAGGGGGCAGGGACTATGGCTACACCTTC	CAIRPGGRDYGYTF
TRBJ2-3	TRBV19	TRBD1	many	TGTGCCAGTAGTTCCCTACAGGGGGTTCGTACAGATACGCAGTATTTT	CASSSLQGVRTDTQYF
TRBJ1-4	TRBV12-3/TRBV12-4	NA	many	TGTGCCAGCAGTCCCCTCGGGGAGGGATCTCGTGAAAAACTGTTTTTT	CASSPLGEGSREKLFF
TRBJ1-2	TRBV5-6	TRBD1	many	TGTGCCAGCAGCAGGGAGACAGGGGGCGCGTTCTATGGCTACACCTTC	CASSRETGGAFYGYTF
TRBJ1-1	TRBV29-1	NA	medium-sized	TGCAGCGTTGCAAGGTTTATGAACACTGAAGCTTTCTTT	CSVARFMNTEAFF
TRBJ2-7	TRBV20-1	TRBD1	once	TGCAGTGGACCGGGACAGGGGCCCTACGAGCAGTACTTC	CSGPGQGPYEQYF
TRBJ1-5	TRBV7-2	TRBD1	NA	TGTGCCAGCAGCCCTCGACAGGGGTTTCAGCCCCAGCATTTT	CASSPRQGFQPQHF
TRBJ1-1	TRBV29-1	TRBD1	NA	TGCAGCGCCTTTCCGCCTAAGGGACAGGGGGCATCGGACACTGAAGCTTTCTTT	CSAFPPKGQGASDTEAFF
TRBJ2-5	TRBV19	TRBD2	NA	TGTGCCAGTAGCTGGAGACTAGCGGGAGAATTATCAGAGACCCAGTACTTC	CASSWRLAGELSETQYF
TRBJ1-5	TRBV20-1	NA	NA	TGCAGTGCCAGTAGTATCCTTACAGGGATGAATGGGGTAAGCAATCAGCCCCAGCATTTT	CSASSILTGMNGVSNQPQHF
TRBJ1-2	TRBV7-9	NA	NA	TGTGCCAGCAGCTTACCAGGGCAAGAAAACTATGGCTACACCTTC	CASSLPGQENYGYTF
TRBJ1-5	TRBV19	NA	many	TGTGCCAGTGGGAGTTTGGGGTCGGGCAATCAGCCCCAGCATTTT	CASGSLGSGNQPQHF
TRBJ1-2	TRBV7-2	NA	many	TGTGCCAGCAGCCCGTCAGGGCCCTCTAACTATGGCTACACCTTC	CASSPSGPSNYGYTF